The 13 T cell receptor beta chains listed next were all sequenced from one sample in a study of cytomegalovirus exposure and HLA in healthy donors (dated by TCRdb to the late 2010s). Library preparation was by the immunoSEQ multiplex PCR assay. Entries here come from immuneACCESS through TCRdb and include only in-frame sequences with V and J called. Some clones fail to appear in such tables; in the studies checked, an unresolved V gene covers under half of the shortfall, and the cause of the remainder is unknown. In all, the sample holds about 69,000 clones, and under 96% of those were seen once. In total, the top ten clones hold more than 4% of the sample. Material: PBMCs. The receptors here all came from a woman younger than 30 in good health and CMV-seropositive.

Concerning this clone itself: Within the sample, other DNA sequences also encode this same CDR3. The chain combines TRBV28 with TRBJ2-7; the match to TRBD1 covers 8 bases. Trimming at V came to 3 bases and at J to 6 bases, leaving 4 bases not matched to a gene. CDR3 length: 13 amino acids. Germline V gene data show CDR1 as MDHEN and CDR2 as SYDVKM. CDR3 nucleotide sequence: TGTGCCAGCAGTTTTTACAGGGGGTCCGAGCAGTACTTC. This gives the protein CASSFYRGSEQYF.

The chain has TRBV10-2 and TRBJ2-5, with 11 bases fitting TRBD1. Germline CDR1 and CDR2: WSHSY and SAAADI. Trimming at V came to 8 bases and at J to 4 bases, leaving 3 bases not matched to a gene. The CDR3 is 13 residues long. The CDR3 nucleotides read TGCGCCAGCCATGGGACAGGGGGAGAGACCCAGTACTTC. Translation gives CASHGTGGETQYF.

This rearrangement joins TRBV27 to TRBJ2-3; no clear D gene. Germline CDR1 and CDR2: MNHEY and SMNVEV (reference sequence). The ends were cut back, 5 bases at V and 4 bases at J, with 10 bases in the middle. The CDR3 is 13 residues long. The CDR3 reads CASSIRMPDTQYF. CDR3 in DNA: TGTGCCAGCAGTATCAGGATGCCAGATACGCAGTATTTT.

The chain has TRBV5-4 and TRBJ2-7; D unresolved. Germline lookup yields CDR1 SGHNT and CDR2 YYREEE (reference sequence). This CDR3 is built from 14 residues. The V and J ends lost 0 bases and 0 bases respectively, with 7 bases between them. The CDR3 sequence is CASSLGGLSYEQYF. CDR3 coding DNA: TGTGCCAGCAGCTTGGGTGGGCTCTCCTACGAGCAGTACTTC. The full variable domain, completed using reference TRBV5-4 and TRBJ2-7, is ETGVTQSPTHLIKTRGQQVTLRCSSQSGHNTVSWYQQALGQGPQFIFQYYREEENGRGNFPPRFSGLQFPNYSSELNVNALELDDSALYLCASSLGGLSYEQYFGPGTRLTVT.

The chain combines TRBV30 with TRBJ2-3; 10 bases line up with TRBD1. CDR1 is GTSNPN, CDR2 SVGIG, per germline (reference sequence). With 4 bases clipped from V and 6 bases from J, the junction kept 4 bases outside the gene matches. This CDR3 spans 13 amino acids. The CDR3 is CAWKGTGVDTQYF. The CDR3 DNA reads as TGTGCCTGGAAGGGGACAGGGGTTGATACGCAGTATTTT.

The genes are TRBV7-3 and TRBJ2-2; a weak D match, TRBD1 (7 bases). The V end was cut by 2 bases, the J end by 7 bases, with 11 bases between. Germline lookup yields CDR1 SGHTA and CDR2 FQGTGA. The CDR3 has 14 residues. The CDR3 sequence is CASSLPGGGGELFF. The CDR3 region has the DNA TGTGCCAGCAGCTTACCAGGGGGAGGCGGGGAGCTGTTTTTT. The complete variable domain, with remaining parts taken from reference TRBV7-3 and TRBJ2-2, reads GAGVSQTPSNKVTEKGKYVELRCDPISGHTALYWYRQSLGQGPEFLIYFQGTGAADDSGLPNDRFFAVRPEGSVSTLKIQRTERGDSAVYLCASSLPGGGGELFFGEGSRLTVL.

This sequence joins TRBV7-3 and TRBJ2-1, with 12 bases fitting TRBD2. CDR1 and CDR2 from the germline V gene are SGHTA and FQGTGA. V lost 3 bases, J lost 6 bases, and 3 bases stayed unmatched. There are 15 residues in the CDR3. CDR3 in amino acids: CASSLGLAGVNEQFF. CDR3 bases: TGTGCCAGCAGCTTGGGACTAGCGGGCGTCAATGAGCAGTTCTTC.

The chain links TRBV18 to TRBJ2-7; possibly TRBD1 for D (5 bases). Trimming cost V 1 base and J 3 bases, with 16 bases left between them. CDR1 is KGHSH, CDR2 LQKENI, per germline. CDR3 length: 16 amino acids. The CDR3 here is CASSPLAGPALYEQYF. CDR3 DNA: TGTGCCAGCTCACCACTCGCAGGGCCAGCCCTCTACGAGCAGTACTTC.

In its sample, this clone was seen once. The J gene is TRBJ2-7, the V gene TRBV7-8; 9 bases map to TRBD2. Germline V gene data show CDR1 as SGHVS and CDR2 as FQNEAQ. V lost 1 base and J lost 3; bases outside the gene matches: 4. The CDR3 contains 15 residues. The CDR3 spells CASSLGTSEFYEQYF. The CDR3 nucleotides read TGTGCCAGCAGCTTAGGGACTAGCGAGTTCTACGAGCAGTACTTC.

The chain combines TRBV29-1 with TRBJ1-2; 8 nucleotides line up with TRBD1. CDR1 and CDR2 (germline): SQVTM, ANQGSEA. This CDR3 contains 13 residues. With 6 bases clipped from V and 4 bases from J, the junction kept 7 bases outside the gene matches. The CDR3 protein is CSVATGVGYGYTF. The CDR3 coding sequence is TGCAGCGTAGCGACAGGGGTTGGCTATGGCTACACCTTC.

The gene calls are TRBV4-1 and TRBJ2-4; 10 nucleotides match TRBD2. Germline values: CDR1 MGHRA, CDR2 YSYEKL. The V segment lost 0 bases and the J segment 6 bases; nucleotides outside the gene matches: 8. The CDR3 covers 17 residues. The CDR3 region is CASSQDTSGTVGNIQYF. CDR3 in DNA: TGCGCCAGCAGCCAAGATACTAGCGGGACGGTCGGAAACATTCAGTACTTC.

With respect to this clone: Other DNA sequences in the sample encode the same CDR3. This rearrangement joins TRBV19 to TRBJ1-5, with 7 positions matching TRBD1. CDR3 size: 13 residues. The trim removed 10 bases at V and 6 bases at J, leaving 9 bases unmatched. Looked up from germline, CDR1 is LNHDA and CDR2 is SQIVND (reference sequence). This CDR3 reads CATMGQGGQPQHF. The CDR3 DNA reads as TGTGCCACCATGGGGCAGGGGGGTCAGCCCCAGCATTTT.

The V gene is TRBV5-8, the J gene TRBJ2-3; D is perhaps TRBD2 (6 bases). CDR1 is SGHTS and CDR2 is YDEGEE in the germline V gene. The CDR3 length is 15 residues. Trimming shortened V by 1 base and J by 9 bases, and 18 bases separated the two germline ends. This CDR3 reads CASSLWRGGRGTQYF. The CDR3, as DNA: TGTGCCAGCAGCTTGTGGCGTGGCGGGCGGGGAACGCAGTATTTT. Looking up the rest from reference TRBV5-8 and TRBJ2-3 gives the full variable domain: EAGVTQSPTHLIKTRGQQATLRCSPISGHTSVYWYQQALGLGLQFLLWYDEGEERNRGNFPPRFSGRQFPNYSSELNVNALELEDSALYLCASSLWRGGRGTQYFGPGTRLTVL.